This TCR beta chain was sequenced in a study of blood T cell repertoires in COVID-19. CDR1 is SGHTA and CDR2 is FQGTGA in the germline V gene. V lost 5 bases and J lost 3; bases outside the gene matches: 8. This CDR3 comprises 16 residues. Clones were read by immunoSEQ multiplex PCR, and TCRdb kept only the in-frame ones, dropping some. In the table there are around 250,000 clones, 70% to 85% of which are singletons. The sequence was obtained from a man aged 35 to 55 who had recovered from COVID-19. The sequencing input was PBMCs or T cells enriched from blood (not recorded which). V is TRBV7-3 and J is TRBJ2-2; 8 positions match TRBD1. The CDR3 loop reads CASSPSGGGYTGELFF. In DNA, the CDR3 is TGTGCCAGCAGCCCCTCAGGGGGCGGCTACACCGGGGAGCTGTTTTTT. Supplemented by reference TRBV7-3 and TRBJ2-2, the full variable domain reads GAGVSQTPSNKVTEKGKYVELRCDPISGHTALYWYRQSLGQGPEFLIYFQGTGAADDSGLPNDRFFAVRPEGSVSTLKIQRTERGDSAVYLCASSPSGGGYTGELFFGEGSRLTVL.